The clone carrying this TCR beta chain was seen many times. These data are taken from a study of patients and donors after allogeneic stem cell transplantation. Via MiXCR, TCRdb re-called the RT-PCR reads, giving one row per CDR3 protein. This sample carries approximately 33,000 distinct CDR3 sequences, nearly 7% of them seen once, and the ten largest clones take roughly 34%. CDR1 is DFQATT, CDR2 SNEGSKA, per germline (reference sequence). V was trimmed by 3 bases and J by 8 bases, leaving 10 bases between them. This CDR3 region has 11 residues. Sequencing was done on a sample of blood, either unsorted or a sorted T cell fraction (not recorded which). The origin of this receptor is a human donor who was either an allogeneic HSCT recipient or a stem cell or donor lymphocyte infusion donor (not recorded which). It is not recorded whose cells these are; they may come from a transplant donor. The chain links TRBV20-1 to TRBJ1-2; the D is unclear. CDR3 sequence reads: CSARSPGGYTF. For the CDR3, the DNA is TGCAGTGCTAGGTCACCCGGAGGCTACACCTTC.